A selection of T cell receptor beta chains follows, all from one sample in a study of T cell repertoires in cytomegalovirus infection. MiXCR, applied by TCRdb to the reads, yields one record per CDR3 protein. The table shows approximately 590,000 distinct CDR3 sequences, with just under 40% occurring only once. No antigens are known for them. Sample: cultured PBMCs, taken from culture after CMV antigen stimulation. The receptors stem from a human donor in good health (CMV status not recorded). Some clones in this sample may be carry-over from other donors' samples. Both conserved end residues are part of each CDR3. D genes are given only for firm matches. Expanded clones are given a class, and other clones once, few, many or no size at all.

v_gene	abundance	j_gene	d_gene	CDR3aa
TRBV19	few	TRBJ2-2	.	CASRRNLAGELFF
TRBV10-2	.	TRBJ1-5	TRBD1	CASSERRRGLGGNQPQHF
TRBV15	.	TRBJ2-3	TRBD2	CATSSDPGLVVDTQYF
TRBV3-1	.	TRBJ2-1	.	CASSQGPRGGPYNEQFF
TRBV12-3/TRBV12-4	few	TRBJ2-1	TRBD2	CASSFYSRGLAGYNEQFF
TRBV7-6	.	TRBJ2-7	.	CASSRRGGLAEQYF
TRBV27	.	TRBJ1-3	TRBD1	CASSPRYRDRGQSGNTIYF
TRBV7-2	many	TRBJ2-5	TRBD2	CASSLASGGGETQYF
TRBV7-2	few	TRBJ2-7	TRBD2	CASNSGLAEAYEQYF
TRBV6-5	.	TRBJ2-1	TRBD2	CASSPGLGIRAYNEQFF
TRBV10-2	.	TRBJ2-7	.	CASSESGGDYEQYF
TRBV7-8	few	TRBJ2-1	.	CASSSGQSGDEQFF
TRBV2	few	TRBJ2-3	.	CAGGTFPRDTQYF
TRBV12-3/TRBV12-4	once	TRBJ1-6	.	CASSFTGISNSPLHF
TRBV12-3/TRBV12-4	.	TRBJ2-5	TRBD1	CASSPDRGNQETQYF
TRBV27	few	TRBJ2-4	.	CASSPPGAQSAKNIQYF
TRBV7-9	.	TRBJ2-1	.	CASSPAWAASYNEQFF
TRBV20-1	once	TRBJ1-6	TRBD1	CSAFHRGPVNSPLHF
TRBV7-2	.	TRBJ2-1	TRBD2	CASTTLGGAGERYNEQFF
TRBV6-1	few	TRBJ2-5	.	CASRGQPQETQYF
TRBV7-2	.	TRBJ1-2	TRBD1	CASSPTGPRLGYTF
TRBV7-2	.	TRBJ2-7	.	CASSRSFSYEQYF
TRBV9	few	TRBJ2-3	TRBD2	CASSPRTSPTSTDTQYF
TRBV20-1	.	TRBJ2-5	.	CSARQSLEETQYF
TRBV25-1	.	TRBJ2-2	.	CASSEPLTGELFF
TRBV7-2	few	TRBJ1-1	.	CASSTQGGDTEAFF
TRBV5-4	.	TRBJ2-1	.	CASTSSFGYNEQFF
TRBV5-6	many	TRBJ1-1	.	CASNFQGPNTEAFF
TRBV20-1	.	TRBJ1-5	.	CSARDSEDISNQPQHF
TRBV25-1	.	TRBJ2-5	.	CASANSNQETQYF
TRBV11-2	.	TRBJ2-1	TRBD1	CASSLDWAQGVHEQFF
TRBV7-9	few	TRBJ2-7	TRBD1	CASSVGQGAYEQYF
TRBV20-1	.	TRBJ2-1	TRBD1	CSAIPGQGSYNEQFF
TRBV7-2	.	TRBJ1-6	.	CASSSPGRIDNSPLHF
TRBV11-2	.	TRBJ1-4	.	CASSNGQPNEKLFF
TRBV7-2	.	TRBJ2-7	.	CASSLADSGTGEQYF
TRBV30	.	TRBJ1-5	.	CAWKDRGPGQPQHF
TRBV18	.	TRBJ2-5	.	CASSPRGDDQETQYF
TRBV2	few	TRBJ2-1	.	CASRTTTSVGPLF
TRBV27	few	TRBJ1-5	.	CASTAQGNSNQPQHF
TRBV12-3/TRBV12-4	.	TRBJ1-1	.	CASSPRWGWGTEAFF
TRBV7-2	few	TRBJ1-1	.	CASSVTGGPEAFF
TRBV2	.	TRBJ1-6	.	CASTGQGDNSPLHF
TRBV19	.	TRBJ1-1	TRBD1	CASSLSDRDPPFF
TRBV7-2	few	TRBJ2-2	TRBD2	CASRTRAGAGTGELFF
TRBV7-8	few	TRBJ1-1	.	CASSFGTENTEAFF
TRBV18	.	TRBJ1-1	.	CASSPTSGRDTEAFF
TRBV9	few	TRBJ2-7	TRBD1	CASSTSPDRGYEQYF
TRBV6-2/TRBV6-3	few	TRBJ2-1	.	CASSYGSNLVNEQFF
TRBV6-2/TRBV6-3	few	TRBJ2-3	.	CASSYRASAYRGDTQYF
TRBV20-1	few	TRBJ2-1	.	CSANRESGFNEQFF
TRBV2	once	TRBJ2-5	TRBD2	CASSDRQGLAGLLAYF
TRBV7-3	once	TRBJ2-2	TRBD1	CASRTGAGELFF
TRBV4-3	.	TRBJ2-3	TRBD1	CASSHTAGTGGRDTQYF